This T cell receptor (beta chain) came from a study of PD-1 blockade in classical Hodgkin lymphoma. Study results and limitations: Whatever underlies the repertoire differences (possibly disease activity or prior therapy) remains undefined. Reported baseline diversity: healthy donors highest, relapsed/refractory patients lowest.

With respect to this clone: Its antigen is not known.

Germline CDR1 reads SGHDT; CDR2 reads YYEEEE. V lost 4 bases and J 0 bases, leaving 14 bases between the germline ends. This CDR3 contains 16 residues. Described time point: newly diagnosed, previously untreated cHL patient sample. Untreated, newly diagnosed classical Hodgkin lymphoma PBMCs were comparators. Produced via immunoSEQ multiplex PCR; TCRdb's table is partial and in-frame only. The table has 70,000 or so clones, 93% seen once. The chain combines TRBV5-6 with TRBJ2-1, with D perhaps TRBD2 (5 bases). The sequencing input was peripheral blood mononuclear cells (PBMCs). This sequence originates from a human donor with classical Hodgkin lymphoma. Here the CDR3 DNA reads TGTGCCAGCAGCCGGGAACTCCGGAGCTCCTACAATGAGCAGTTCTTC. Protein sequence: CASSRELRSSYNEQFF.